One sample yielded the 18 T cell receptor beta chains listed below, sequenced in a study of spatial heterogeneity in lung cancer. Documented time point: blood at routine non-recurrence follow-up after resection. Tumor, nontumor lung or frozen PBMC supplied whole RNA that was sequenced unsorted. TCRdb independently ran MiXCR on the 5' RACE reads; one entry per CDR3 protein. There are under 150,000 distinct CDR3 sequences in the sample; approximately 12% occur only once, and about 15% lies in the top ten. Sequences were derived from PBMCs, sampled at follow-up. These receptors were obtained from a male donor with early-stage non-small cell lung cancer.

In its sample, this clonotype was seen many times. This chain links TRBV6-2 or TRBV6-3 with TRBJ2-5; 14 bases map to TRBD2. This CDR3 spans 15 amino acids. V was clipped by 5 bases and J by 5 bases; unmatched bases: 4. The V gene's germline CDR1 is MNHEY and CDR2 SVGEGT. The CDR3 DNA sequence: TGTGCCAGCAGTCTCGGGACTAGCGGGGGTGAGACCCAGTACTTC. Its translation is CASSLGTSGGETQYF.

This clonotype is large within its sample. V usage is TRBV20-1 and J usage is TRBJ1-5, with 9 bases matching TRBD1. This CDR3 has 17 amino acids. After removal of 0 bases from V and 0 bases from J, the junction contained 6 bases not matched to a gene. Looked up from germline, CDR1 is DFQATT and CDR2 is SNEGSKA (reference sequence). Here the CDR3 reads CSARDLDRGLSNQPQHF. The CDR3 coding sequence is TGCAGTGCTAGAGATCTGGACAGGGGACTTAGCAATCAGCCCCAGCATTTT.

This clonotype has more than one count but fewer than ten. The chain links TRBV20-1 to TRBJ1-5, with no clear D. The CDR3 is 13 amino acids. Deletions cut 5 bases from V and 1 base from J, with 9 bases between. The V gene's germline CDR1 is DFQATT and CDR2 SNEGSKA (reference sequence). The CDR3 loop reads CSASPGSNQPQHF. CDR3 nucleotides: TGCAGTGCTTCTCCGGGAAGCAATCAGCCCCAGCATTTT.

This clonotype appeared many times. The V and J genes are TRBV29-1 and TRBJ2-5, with TRBD1 identical over 7 bases. The CDR3 covers 16 residues. The V gene's germline CDR1 is SQVTM and CDR2 ANQGSEA. V lost 0 bases to trimming and J lost 1 base; unmatched junction nucleotides: 8. The CDR3 sequence is CSVEERGDRAQETQYF. CDR3 sequence (DNA): TGCAGCGTTGAAGAAAGGGGTGACAGGGCCCAAGAGACCCAGTACTTC. The complete variable domain, with remaining parts taken from reference TRBV29-1 and TRBJ2-5, reads SAVISQKPSRDICQRGTSLTIQCQVDSQVTMMFWYRQQPGQSLTLIATANQGSEATYESGFVIDKFPISRPNLTFSTLTVSNMSPEDSSIYLCSVEERGDRAQETQYFGPGTRLLVL.

The chain is built from TRBV4-1 and TRBJ2-1; 10 positions agree with TRBD1. CDR1 is MGHRA and CDR2 is YSYEKL in the germline V gene. V trimming: 3 bases; J trimming: 8 bases; junction bases outside the gene matches: 7. CDR3 length: 15 amino acids. The CDR3 region is CASSHRDRGGDEQFF. The DNA for the CDR3 is TGCGCCAGCAGCCACCGGGACAGGGGCGGGGATGAGCAGTTCTTC.

The chain combines TRBV12-5 with TRBJ1-6, with 8 bases fitting TRBD1. The V gene's germline CDR1 is LGHNT and CDR2 FRNRAP. The length of the CDR3 is 14 residues. The trim removed 6 bases at V and 6 bases at J, leaving 4 bases unmatched. CDR3 in DNA: TGTGCTAGTGGACACAGGGGGAGTAATTCACCCCTCCACTTT. Protein product: CASGHRGSNSPLHF.

This clonotype appeared many times. The V call is TRBV6-5, the J call TRBJ2-2, with D possibly called TRBD1 or TRBD2 (5 bases each). V was trimmed by 5 bases and J by 1 base, leaving 11 bases between them. The CDR3 contains 15 residues. Germline CDR1 MNHEY, CDR2 SVGAGI. CDR3 sequence: CASSASGRNTGELFF. In DNA form, the CDR3 reads TGTGCCAGCAGTGCCTCAGGGAGGAACACCGGGGAGCTGTTTTTT.

The V gene is TRBV28, the J gene TRBJ1-6; the D gene is possibly TRBD1 (6 bases). Germline lookup yields CDR1 MDHEN and CDR2 SYDVKM. The CDR3 runs 18 residues. V gave up 1 base and J gave up 1 base, with 14 bases separating them. CDR3 sequence: CASSLFPRDISYNSPLHF. The CDR3 bases are TGTGCCAGCAGTTTATTCCCCAGGGACATATCCTATAATTCACCCCTCCACTTT.

Many counts were recorded for this clonotype. The CDR3 loop reads CAISGEVADTQYF. The DNA of the CDR3 is TGTGCCATCAGTGGGGAGGTCGCAGATACGCAGTATTTT. The V call is TRBV10-3, the J call TRBJ2-3; D is possibly TRBD2 (6 bases). The CDR3 loop spans 13 amino acids. The germline CDR1 and CDR2 sequences are ENHRY and SYGVKD. V lost 4 bases, J lost 4 bases, and 9 bases lay in between.

V usage is TRBV7-2 and J usage is TRBJ2-3; 10 bases match TRBD2. CDR1 is SGHTA and CDR2 is FQGNSA in the germline V gene. The V segment lost 5 bases and the J segment 0 bases; nucleotides outside the gene matches: 5. This CDR3 spans 16 amino acids. CDR3 sequence (DNA): TGTGCCAGCAGCCCCCCTAGCGGGGGAAGCACAGATACGCAGTATTTT. This encodes CASSPPSGGSTDTQYF.

This clonotype was seen more than once but under ten times. The chain couples TRBV4-3 to TRBJ1-1; 7 nucleotides agree with TRBD1. V gave up 2 bases and J gave up 1 base; unmatched junction bases: 1. Germline CDR1 reads LGHNA; CDR2 reads YSLEER. The CDR3 consists of 14 residues. The CDR3 nucleotides read TGCGCCAGCAGCCAAAACAGGGGGAACACTGAAGCTTTCTTT. This gives the protein CASSQNRGNTEAFF.

The gene calls are TRBV10-3 and TRBJ1-2; D is possibly TRBD1 (6 bases). Trimming removed 7 bases from V and 3 bases from J, with 15 bases in between. This CDR3 region has 14 residues. Germline CDR1 and CDR2: ENHRY and SYGVKD. The CDR3 DNA reads as TGTGCCATCAAGGGGGGCAGGGGAGACTATGGCTACACCTTC. Translated: CAIKGGRGDYGYTF.

The chain uses TRBV15 and TRBJ2-5, with 11 bases that match TRBD2. Per germline, CDR1 LNHNV and CDR2 YYDKDF (reference sequence). After removal of 3 bases from V and 5 bases from J, the junction contained 5 bases not matched to a gene. The CDR3 sequence is 15 residues long. The chain's CDR3 is CATSRKLAGVETQYF. The CDR3 region has the DNA TGTGCCACCAGCAGGAAACTAGCGGGGGTTGAGACCCAGTACTTC.

This chain connects TRBV19 to TRBJ2-3; 9 nucleotides match TRBD2. Unmatched junction bases numbered 8, after V lost 2 bases and J lost 2 bases. The CDR3 has 17 residues. Per germline, CDR1 LNHDA and CDR2 SQIVND (reference sequence). CDR3: CASSISSGGLHTDTQYF. For the CDR3, the DNA is TGTGCCAGTAGTATATCGAGCGGGGGGCTCCACACAGATACGCAGTATTTT.

This clonotype was counted at least ten times. The rearrangement links TRBV5-1 to TRBJ2-7, with D tentatively TRBD1 (6 bases). V was shortened by 2 bases and J by 4 bases, with 10 bases between the two germline ends. This CDR3 has 13 amino acids. Germline assignment: CDR1 SGHRS and CDR2 YFSETQ. Written as DNA, the CDR3 is TGCGCCAGCAGCTTCGGACAGTCATACGAGCAGTACTTC. As protein: CASSFGQSYEQYF.

This chain's CDR3 is CASSSLRYSGANVLTF. Here the CDR3 DNA reads TGTGCCAGCAGTTCCCTGAGGTATTCTGGGGCCAACGTCCTGACTTTC. This sequence joins TRBV28 and TRBJ2-6; D is ambiguous. From germline, CDR1 is MDHEN and CDR2 SYDVKM. V gave up 4 bases and J gave up 1 base, with 11 bases separating them. The CDR3 has 16 residues.

The rearrangement links TRBV2 to TRBJ1-4, with D unclear. Trimming left V 5 bases short and J 8 bases short, with 6 bases between. The CDR3 runs 11 residues. Germline values: CDR1 SNHLY, CDR2 FYNNEI. CDR3 nucleotides: TGTGCCAGCAGTTCTACGGAAAAACTGTTTTTT. This codes for CASSSTEKLFF.

The rearrangement joins TRBV30 to TRBJ1-2; TRBD1 aligns across 7 bases. The V gene end was trimmed by 0 bases and the J gene end by 6 bases; junction bases not matched to a gene: 10. This CDR3 is built from 15 residues. Germline V gene data show CDR1 as GTSNPN and CDR2 as SVGIG (reference sequence). The CDR3: CAWSVDVEGADGYTF. CDR3 nucleotides: TGTGCCTGGAGTGTAGACGTAGAGGGGGCAGATGGCTACACCTTC.